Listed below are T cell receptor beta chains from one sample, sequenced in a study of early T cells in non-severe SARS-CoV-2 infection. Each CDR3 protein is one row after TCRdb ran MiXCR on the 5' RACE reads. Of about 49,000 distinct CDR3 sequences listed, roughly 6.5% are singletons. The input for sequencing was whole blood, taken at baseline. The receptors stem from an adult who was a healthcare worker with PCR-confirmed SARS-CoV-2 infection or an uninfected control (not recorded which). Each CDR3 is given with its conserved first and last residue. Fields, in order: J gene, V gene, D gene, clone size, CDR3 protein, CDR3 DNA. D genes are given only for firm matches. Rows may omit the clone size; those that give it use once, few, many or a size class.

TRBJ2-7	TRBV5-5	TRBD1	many	CASSWAGGGEQYF	TGTGCCAGCAGCTGGGCAGGGGGCGGGGAGCAGTACTTC
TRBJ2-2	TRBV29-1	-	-	CSVEFPTGNTGELFF	TGCAGCGTTGAATTTCCGACAGGGAACACCGGGGAGCTGTTTTTT
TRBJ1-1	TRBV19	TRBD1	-	CASSPGQGGTSGTEAFF	TGTGCCAGTAGTCCGGGACAGGGGGGGACTTCTGGCACTGAAGCTTTCTTT
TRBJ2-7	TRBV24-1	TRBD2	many	CATSDPRGGYYEQYF	TGTGCCACCAGTGATCCACGGGGAGGGTACTACGAGCAGTACTTC
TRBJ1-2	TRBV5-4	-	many	CASSLRGAGYGYTF	TGTGCCAGCAGCTTGAGAGGGGCTGGCTATGGCTACACCTTC
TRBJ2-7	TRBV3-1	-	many	CASSQAGYEQYF	TGTGCCAGCAGCCAAGCTGGCTACGAGCAGTACTTC
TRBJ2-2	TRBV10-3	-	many	CAAQGQTYGELFF	TGTGCCGCCCAGGGCCAAACGTACGGGGAGCTGTTTTTT
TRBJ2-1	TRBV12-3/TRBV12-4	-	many	CASTSAYEQFF	TGTGCCAGCACCTCAGCTTATGAGCAGTTCTTC
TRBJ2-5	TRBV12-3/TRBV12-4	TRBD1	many	CASTVDVPGGDETQYF	TGTGCCAGCACCGTTGATGTCCCAGGGGGCGACGAGACCCAGTACTTC
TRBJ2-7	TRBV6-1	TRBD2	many	CASWERLAGGRVLRSYEQYF	TGTGCCAGCTGGGAGAGACTAGCGGGGGGGCGTGTTTTGAGATCCTACGAGCAGTACTTC
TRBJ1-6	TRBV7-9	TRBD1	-	CASSPPDRALPGSYNSPLHF	TGTGCCAGCAGCCCTCCAGACAGGGCCCTCCCAGGCTCCTATAATTCACCCCTCCACTTT
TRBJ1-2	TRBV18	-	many	CASSPPSPPRGDYGYTF	TGTGCCAGCTCACCACCCTCCCCCCCGCGGGGCGACTATGGCTACACCTTC
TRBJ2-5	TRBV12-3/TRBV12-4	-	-	CASSFLATEETQYF	TGTGCCAGCAGTTTTCTCGCGACAGAAGAGACCCAGTACTTC
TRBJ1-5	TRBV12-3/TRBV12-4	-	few	CASRGRHHSNQPQHF	TGTGCCAGCAGGGGACGCCATCATAGCAATCAGCCCCAGCATTTT
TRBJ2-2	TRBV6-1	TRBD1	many	CASSRQGSNTGELFF	TGTGCCAGCAGTAGACAGGGGTCGAACACCGGGGAGCTGTTTTTT
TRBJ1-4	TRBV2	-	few	CASRSIQGWDEKLFF	TGTGCCAGCAGATCCATACAGGGATGGGATGAAAAACTGTTTTTT
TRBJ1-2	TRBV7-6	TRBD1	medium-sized	CASSLAPGGASGYTF	TGTGCCAGCAGCTTAGCGCCAGGGGGCGCGTCTGGCTACACCTTC
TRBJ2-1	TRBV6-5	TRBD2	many	CASSHRLLAGDNEQFF	TGTGCCAGCAGTCACCGATTACTAGCGGGGGACAATGAGCAGTTCTTC
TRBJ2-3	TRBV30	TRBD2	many	CAFLPAGGTDTQYF	TGTGCCTTCCTCCCAGCGGGGGGCACAGATACGCAGTATTTT
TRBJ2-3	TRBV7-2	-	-	CASSPLGGYRTDTQYF	TGTGCCAGCTCACCCTTAGGGGGTTACCGCACAGATACGCAGTATTTT
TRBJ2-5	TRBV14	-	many	CASSQWGARETQYF	TGTGCCAGCAGCCAATGGGGGGCGAGAGAGACCCAGTACTTC
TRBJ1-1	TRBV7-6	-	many	CASSLSSGGQGMNTEAFF	TGTGCCAGCAGCTTATCCTCCGGAGGTCAGGGGATGAACACTGAAGCTTTCTTT
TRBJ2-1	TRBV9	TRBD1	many	CASSFRDSPFNEQFF	TGTGCCAGCAGCTTCCGGGACAGTCCCTTCAATGAGCAGTTCTTC
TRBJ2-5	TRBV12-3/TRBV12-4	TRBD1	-	CASSFATGGQETQYF	TGTGCCAGCAGTTTCGCGACAGGGGGACAAGAGACCCAGTACTTC
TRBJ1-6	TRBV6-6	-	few	CASSPGAGANSPLHF	TGTGCCAGCAGTCCGGGGGCAGGGGCTAATTCACCCCTCCACTTT
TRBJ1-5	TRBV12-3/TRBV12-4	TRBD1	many	CASSLGQGLYSNQPQHF	TGTGCCAGCAGTTTGGGACAGGGCCTATATAGCAATCAGCCCCAGCATTTT
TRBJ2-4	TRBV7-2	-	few	CASSSGGPLGKNIQYF	TGTGCCAGCAGTTCCGGGGGGCCACTGGGCAAAAACATTCAGTACTTC
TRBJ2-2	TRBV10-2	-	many	CASSHTGELFF	TGCGCCAGCAGCCACACCGGGGAGCTGTTTTTT
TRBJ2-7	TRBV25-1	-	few	CASVTPPTPYEQYF	TGTGCCAGCGTGACCCCCCCGACCCCCTACGAGCAGTACTTC
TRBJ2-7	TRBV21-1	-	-	CASKENEQYF	TGTGCCAGCAAGGAAAACGAGCAGTACTTC
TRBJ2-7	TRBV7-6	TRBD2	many	CASSQASGGYEQYF	TGTGCCAGCAGCCAAGCTAGCGGGGGGTACGAGCAGTACTTC
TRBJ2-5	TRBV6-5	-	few	CASREGLAGTQYF	TGTGCCAGCAGGGAGGGACTGGCAGGGACCCAGTACTTC
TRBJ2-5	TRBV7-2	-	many	CASSRDKSQGTQYF	TGTGCCAGCAGCCGGGACAAATCCCAGGGGACCCAGTACTTC
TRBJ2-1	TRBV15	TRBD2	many	CATSLSGLEQFF	TGTGCCACCAGCCTTAGCGGGTTGGAGCAGTTCTTC
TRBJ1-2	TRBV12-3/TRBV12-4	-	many	CASSFRRIQANYGYTF	TGTGCCAGCAGTTTCCGGCGGATACAGGCAAACTATGGCTACACCTTC
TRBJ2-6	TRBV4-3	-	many	CASSQKGGSGANVLTF	TGCGCCAGCAGCCAAAAAGGGGGCTCTGGGGCCAACGTCCTGACTTTC
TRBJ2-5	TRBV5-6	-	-	CASSWTSRGNQETQYF	TGTGCCAGCAGCTGGACCTCCAGGGGAAACCAAGAGACCCAGTACTTC
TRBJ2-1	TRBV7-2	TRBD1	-	CASSLTGTGLFF	TGTGCCAGCAGCCTCACCGGGACAGGGTTGTTCTTC
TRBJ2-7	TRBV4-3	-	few	CASSQDLGQTYEQYF	TGCGCCAGCAGCCAAGATTTGGGCCAGACCTACGAGCAGTACTTC
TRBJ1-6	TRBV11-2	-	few	CASRRQSSPLHF	TGTGCCAGCAGAAGACAGTCCTCACCCCTCCACTTT
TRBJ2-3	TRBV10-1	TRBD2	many	CASSSGTSGDTQYF	TGCGCCAGCAGTTCCGGGACTAGTGGCGATACGCAGTATTTT
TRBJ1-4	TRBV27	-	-	CASSLDSTGKLFF	TGTGCCAGCAGTTTGGACTCGACCGGAAAACTGTTTTTT
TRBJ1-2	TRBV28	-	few	CATRAADGYTF	TGTGCCACGAGGGCAGCAGATGGCTACACCTTC
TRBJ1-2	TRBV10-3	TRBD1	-	CATQPSGTGGGNGYTF	TGTGCCACCCAACCCTCCGGGACAGGGGGCGGGAATGGCTACACCTTC
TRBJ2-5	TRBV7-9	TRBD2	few	CASSPILAGDQETQYF	TGTGCCAGCAGCCCGATACTAGCGGGGGACCAAGAGACCCAGTACTTC
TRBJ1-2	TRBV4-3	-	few	CASSQDRRPEYGYTF	TGCGCCAGCAGCCAAGACCGACGGCCGGAATATGGCTACACCTTC
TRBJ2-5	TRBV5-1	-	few	CASSLGTEQETQYF	TGCGCCAGCAGCTTGGGGACAGAGCAAGAGACCCAGTACTTC
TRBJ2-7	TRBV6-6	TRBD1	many	CASSYSAQGDSYEQYF	TGTGCCAGCAGTTACTCGGCCCAGGGGGACTCCTACGAGCAGTACTTC
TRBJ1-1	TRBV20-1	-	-	CSARGRNTEAFF	TGCAGTGCTAGGGGGAGGAACACTGAAGCTTTCTTT
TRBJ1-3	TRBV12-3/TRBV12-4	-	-	CASSFNGNTIYF	TGTGCCAGCAGTTTTAACGGAAACACCATATATTTT
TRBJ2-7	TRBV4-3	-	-	CASSQDRTRRWNEQYF	TGCGCCAGCAGCCAAGATAGGACCCGACGATGGAACGAGCAGTACTTC
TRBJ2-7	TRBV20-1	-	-	CSARDRANLRAYEQYF	TGCAGTGCTAGAGATAGGGCCAACCTTAGGGCCTACGAGCAGTACTTC
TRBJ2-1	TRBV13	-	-	CASSLGRGEQFF	TGTGCCAGCAGCTTAGGGCGGGGTGAGCAGTTCTTC
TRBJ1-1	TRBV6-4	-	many	CASSDTRNTEAFF	TGTGCCAGCAGTGATACAAGGAACACTGAAGCTTTCTTT
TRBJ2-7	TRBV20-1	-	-	CSVHRVYEQYF	TGCAGTGTCCACAGGGTTTACGAGCAGTACTTC
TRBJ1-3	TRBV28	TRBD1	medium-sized	CASSSLTGANTIYF	TGTGCCAGCAGTTCTCTGACAGGGGCGAACACCATATATTTT